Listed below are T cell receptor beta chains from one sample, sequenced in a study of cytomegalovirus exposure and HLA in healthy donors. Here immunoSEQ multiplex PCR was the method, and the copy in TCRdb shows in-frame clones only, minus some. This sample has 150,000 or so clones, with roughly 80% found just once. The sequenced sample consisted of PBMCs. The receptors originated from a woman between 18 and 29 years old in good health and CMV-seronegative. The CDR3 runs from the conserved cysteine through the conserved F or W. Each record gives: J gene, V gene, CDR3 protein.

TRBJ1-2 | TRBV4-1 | CASGGDRVGGITGYTF
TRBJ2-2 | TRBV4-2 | CASSQDSGTSGRAITGELFF
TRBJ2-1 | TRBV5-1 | CASSSPFGKVRENEQFF
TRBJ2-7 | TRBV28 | CASSLPWDREYSYEQYF
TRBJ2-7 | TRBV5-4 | CAGSPRKGTSGSNEQYF
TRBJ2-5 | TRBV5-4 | CASSQEDSGETQYF
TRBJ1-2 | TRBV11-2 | CASSSGGSGGRVYGYTF
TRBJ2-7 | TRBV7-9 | CASSLDDLAEQYF
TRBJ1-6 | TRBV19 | CATGLRSYNSPLHF
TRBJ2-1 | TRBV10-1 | CASSESFVTGRSNEQFF
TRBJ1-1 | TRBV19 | CASSTPPRNTEAFF
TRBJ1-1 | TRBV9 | CASSVKTGLNTEAFF
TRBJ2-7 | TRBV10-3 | CAIRGLADYEQYF
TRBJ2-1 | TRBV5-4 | CASSLLDPGLALNEQFF
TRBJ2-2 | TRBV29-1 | CSVGEGLANTGELFF
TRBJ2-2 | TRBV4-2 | CASSSQGGNTGELFF
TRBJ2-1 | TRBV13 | CASSLVAEGEQFF
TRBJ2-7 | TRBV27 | CASSLTIIGTGRIYEQYF
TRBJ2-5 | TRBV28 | CASSLPGEGETQYF
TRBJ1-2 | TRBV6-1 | CASSGQGYGYTF
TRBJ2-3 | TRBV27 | CASSLWGRGPRTDTQYF
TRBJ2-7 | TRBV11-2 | CASSLVSDRGGQYF
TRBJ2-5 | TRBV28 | CASSFYLRDSKATQTQYF
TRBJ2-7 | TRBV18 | CASSPTQDRSGYEQYF
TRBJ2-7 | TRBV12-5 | CASGGTSGRAAYEQYF
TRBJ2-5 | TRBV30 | CAWGGLAGAGGETQYF
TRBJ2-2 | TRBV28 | CASTDRKKTGELFF
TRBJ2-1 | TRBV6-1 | CASSERLAGVGEQFF
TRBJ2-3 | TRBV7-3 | CASSLLAGSRTDTQYF
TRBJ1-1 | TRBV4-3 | CASSQDGPGMNTEAFF
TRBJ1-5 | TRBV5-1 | CASSPAGAFNQPQHF
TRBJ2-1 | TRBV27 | CASSLRLPGGEQFF
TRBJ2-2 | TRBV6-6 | CASRNGQGVSGELFF
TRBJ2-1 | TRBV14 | CASSQVLTSSYNEQFF
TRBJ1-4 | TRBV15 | CATSTDRGRTNEKLFF
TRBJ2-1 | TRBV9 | CASSVVISGSFNEQFF
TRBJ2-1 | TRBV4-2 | CASSQVAGTYNEQFF
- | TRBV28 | CASSNSIYEQYF
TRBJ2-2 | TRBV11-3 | CASSLDSFAGELFF
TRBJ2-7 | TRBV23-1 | CASSQFELFRSPRDEQYF
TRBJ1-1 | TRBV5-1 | CASSFGQNTEAFF
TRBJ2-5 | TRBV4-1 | CASSQPPGGSETQYF
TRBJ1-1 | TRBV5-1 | CASNMEQGWSGQAFF
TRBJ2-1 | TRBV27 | CASTPFSGTSIYEQFF
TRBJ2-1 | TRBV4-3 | CASSQDWLAGYNEQFF
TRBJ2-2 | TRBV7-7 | CASSRDRNTGELFF
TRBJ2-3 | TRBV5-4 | CASSLAIDTQYF
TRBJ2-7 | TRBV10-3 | CAISDSGQVFAEQYF
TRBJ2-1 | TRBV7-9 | CASSFPKERSSYNEQFF
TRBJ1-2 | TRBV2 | CASSNSGFPYGYTF
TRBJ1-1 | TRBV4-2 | CASSQDLVSTEAFF
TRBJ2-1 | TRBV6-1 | CASSGLDRSSYNEQFF
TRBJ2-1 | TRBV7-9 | CASSSATYNEQFF
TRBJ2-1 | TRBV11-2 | CASSLSGDEQFF
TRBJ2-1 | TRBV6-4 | CASSDSISGDNEQFF
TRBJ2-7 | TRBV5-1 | CASSLSSGQGHEQYF
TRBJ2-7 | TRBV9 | CASSVAPGTGEQYF
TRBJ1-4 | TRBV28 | CASRETQGASVANEKLFF
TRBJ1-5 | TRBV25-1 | CASRGQWDQPQHF